Following are 9 T cell receptor beta chains from one sample sequenced in a study of blood T cell repertoires in COVID-19. This table comes from immunoSEQ multiplex PCR, and its TCRdb copy is limited to in-frame clones, with some not included. The sample holds under 500,000 clones, 87% seen once. The sequenced sample consisted of PBMCs or T cells enriched from blood (not recorded which). These receptors originate from a woman in her late teens or twenties with acute COVID-19.

This sequence joins TRBV6-2 or TRBV6-3 and TRBJ2-1; TRBD2 matches at 8 bases. V was clipped by 2 bases and J by 0 bases; unmatched bases: 6. Per the germline V gene, CDR1 is MNHEY and CDR2 is SVGEGT. CDR3 length equals 17 residues. CDR3 sequence reads: CASSYRSSGHSYNEQFF. As DNA, the CDR3 is TGTGCCAGCAGTTACCGGTCTAGCGGGCACTCCTACAATGAGCAGTTCTTC.

This clone was detected only once. The rearrangement uses TRBV9 and TRBJ1-1, with D tentatively TRBD1 (6 bases). With 3 bases removed from V and 0 bases from J, the gap between germline ends came to 9 bases. CDR1 is SGDLS and CDR2 is YYNGEE in the germline V gene. This CDR3 region has 14 residues. CDR3 bases: TGTGCCAGCAGCGCAGGACAGCTGAACACTGAAGCTTTCTTT. As protein: CASSAGQLNTEAFF. The variable domain in full, completed from reference TRBV9 and TRBJ1-1, reads DSGVTQTPKHLITATGQRVTLRCSPRSGDLSVYWYQQSLDQGLQFLIQYYNGEERAKGNILERFSAQQFPDLHSELNLSSLELGDSALYFCASSAGQLNTEAFFGQGTRLTVV.

This clone was observed a few times. The chain recombines TRBV27 with TRBJ2-3; D perhaps matches TRBD2 (6 bases). Looked up from germline, CDR1 is MNHEY and CDR2 is SMNVEV (reference sequence). The CDR3 is 16 amino acids. V was cut by 3 bases and J by 2 bases, with 15 bases left in between. CDR3 protein: CASSLLGERVTDTQYF. The CDR3, as DNA: TGTGCCAGCAGTTTGTTGGGGGAGCGGGTCACAGATACGCAGTATTTT.

The chain joins TRBV7-2 to TRBJ2-1, with 7 bases fitting TRBD2. Per the germline V gene, CDR1 is SGHTA and CDR2 is FQGNSA. The CDR3 is made up of 15 amino acids. V lost 5 bases, J lost 0 bases, and 4 bases stayed unmatched. The CDR3 loop is CASSPGGNSYNEQFF. CDR3 bases: TGTGCCAGCAGCCCCGGGGGGAACTCCTACAATGAGCAGTTCTTC. Complete variable domain (other parts from reference TRBV7-2 and TRBJ2-1): GAGVSQSPSNKVTEKGKDVELRCDPISGHTALYWYRQSLGQGLEFLIYFQGNSAPDKSGLPSDRFSAERTGGSVSTLTIQRTQQEDSAVYLCASSPGGNSYNEQFFGPGTRLTVL.

This chain links TRBV15 with TRBJ1-5; TRBD1 aligns across 7 bases. The V and J ends lost 4 bases and 4 bases, in that order; junction bases with no gene match: 7. CDR1 and CDR2 from the germline V gene are LNHNV and YYDKDF (reference sequence). This CDR3 contains 15 residues. The CDR3 coding sequence is TGTGCCACCAGCACGGAAAGGGGGCCGAATCAGCCCCAGCATTTT. This gives the protein CATSTERGPNQPQHF.

The V and J genes are TRBV18 and TRBJ2-5, with 9 bases fitting TRBD2. Germline lookup yields CDR1 KGHSH and CDR2 LQKENI. The CDR3 spans 14 residues. The J segment lost 4 bases and the V segment lost 5 bases, leaving 5 bases of the junction unmatched. The CDR3 spells CASSGGTSRETQYF. DNA for the CDR3: TGTGCCAGCTCAGGAGGGACTAGCAGAGAGACCCAGTACTTC.

The genes are TRBV6-5 and TRBJ1-1; D remains unclear. V was pared by 7 bases and J by 12 bases, with 18 bases between. The CDR3 length is 12 residues. From germline, CDR1 is MNHEY and CDR2 SVGAGI. The CDR3 is CASTSAQRRTFF. The CDR3, as DNA: TGTGCCAGCACCTCAGCCCAGAGGAGGACTTTCTTT.

The V call is TRBV7-6, the J call TRBJ1-3; D is possibly TRBD1 (5 bases). V was cut by 8 bases and J by 0 bases, with 8 bases left in between. This CDR3 has 13 residues. Germline CDR1 and CDR2: SGHVS and FNYEAQ. Here the CDR3 reads CASGASSGNTIYF. For the CDR3, the DNA is TGTGCCAGCGGGGCCAGCTCTGGAAACACCATATATTTT.

The chain employs TRBV29-1 and TRBJ2-3, with TRBD1 matching over 8 bases. The CDR3 contains 14 residues. Germline-derived CDR1 and CDR2 are SQVTM and ANQGSEA. Losses at the gene ends were 3 bases for V and 6 bases for J; bases not matched to a gene: 8. The CDR3 here is CSVEWDRRRDTQYF. CDR3 nucleotides: TGCAGCGTTGAGTGGGACAGGAGGCGGGATACGCAGTATTTT.